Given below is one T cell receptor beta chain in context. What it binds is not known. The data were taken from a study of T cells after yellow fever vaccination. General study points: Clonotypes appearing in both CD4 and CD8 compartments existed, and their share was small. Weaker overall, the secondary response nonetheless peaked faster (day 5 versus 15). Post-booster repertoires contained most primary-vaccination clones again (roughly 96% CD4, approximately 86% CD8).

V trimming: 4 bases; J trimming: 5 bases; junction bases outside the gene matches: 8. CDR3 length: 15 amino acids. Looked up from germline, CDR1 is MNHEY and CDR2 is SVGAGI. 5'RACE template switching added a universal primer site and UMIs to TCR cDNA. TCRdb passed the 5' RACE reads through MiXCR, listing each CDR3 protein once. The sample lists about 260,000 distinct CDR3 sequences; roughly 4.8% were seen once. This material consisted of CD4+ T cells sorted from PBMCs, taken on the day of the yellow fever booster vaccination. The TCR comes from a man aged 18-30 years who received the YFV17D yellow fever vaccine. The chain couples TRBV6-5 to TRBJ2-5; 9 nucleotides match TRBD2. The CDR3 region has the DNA TGTGCCAGCAGTTTAAGTCCTAGCGGGGTTGAGACCCAGTACTTC. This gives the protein CASSLSPSGVETQYF.